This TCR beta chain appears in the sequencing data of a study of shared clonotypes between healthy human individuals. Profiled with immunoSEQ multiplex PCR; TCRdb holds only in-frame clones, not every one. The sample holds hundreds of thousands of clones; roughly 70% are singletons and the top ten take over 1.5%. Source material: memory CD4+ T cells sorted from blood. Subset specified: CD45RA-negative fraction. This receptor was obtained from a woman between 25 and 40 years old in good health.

CDR3 amino acids: CASSELRGFWEKLFF. Written as DNA, the CDR3 is TGTGCCAGCAGTGAATTGCGCGGTTTTTGGGAAAAACTGTTTTTT. The chain uses TRBV25-1 and TRBJ1-4; the D is unclear. Per the germline V gene, CDR1 is MGHDK and CDR2 is SYGVNS. V was pared by 1 base and J by 8 bases, with 14 bases between. The CDR3 totals 15 residues.